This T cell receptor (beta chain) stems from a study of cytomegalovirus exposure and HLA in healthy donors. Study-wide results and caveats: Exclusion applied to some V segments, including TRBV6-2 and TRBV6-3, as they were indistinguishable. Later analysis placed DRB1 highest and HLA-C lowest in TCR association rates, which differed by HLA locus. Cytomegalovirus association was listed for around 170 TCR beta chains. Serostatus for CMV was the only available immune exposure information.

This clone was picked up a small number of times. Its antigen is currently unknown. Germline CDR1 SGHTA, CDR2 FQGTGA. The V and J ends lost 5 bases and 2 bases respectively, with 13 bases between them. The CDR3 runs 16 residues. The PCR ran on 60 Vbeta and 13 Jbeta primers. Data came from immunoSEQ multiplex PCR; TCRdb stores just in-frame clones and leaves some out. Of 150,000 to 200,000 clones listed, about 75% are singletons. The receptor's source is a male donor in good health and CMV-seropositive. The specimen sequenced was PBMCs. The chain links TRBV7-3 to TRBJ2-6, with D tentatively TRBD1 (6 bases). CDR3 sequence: CASSIGTLAGANVLTF. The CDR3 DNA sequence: TGTGCCAGCAGCATTGGGACACTAGCTGGGGCCAACGTCCTGACTTTC.